This is a list of T cell receptor beta chains from one sample in a study of T cells after yellow fever vaccination. TCRdb re-analysed the 5' RACE reads in MiXCR, keeping a single row per CDR3 protein. The sample has some 73,000 distinct CDR3 sequences, just under 8% seen once. The sample was CD8+ T cells sorted from PBMCs, taken on the day of the yellow fever booster vaccination. These receptors all come from a man younger than 45 who received the YFV17D yellow fever vaccine. Each CDR3 is given with its conserved first and last residue. The D gene is left open where the match is weak. Rows give clone size only sometimes, using once, few, many, or a class for an expanded clone.

TRBJ2-1 | - | few | TRBV12-3/TRBV12-4 | TGTGCCAGCAGCTCGACTGGGAGCTCCTACAATGAGCAGTTCTTC | CASSSTGSSYNEQFF
TRBJ2-7 | - | few | TRBV4-3 | TGCGCCAGCAGCCAAGGCGGGCTTGAGGACGAGCAGTACTTC | CASSQGGLEDEQYF
TRBJ2-5 | - | - | TRBV6-5 | TGTGCCAGCAGTTACAACAGGGTAGAGACCCAGTACTTC | CASSYNRVETQYF
TRBJ1-4 | - | - | TRBV12-3/TRBV12-4 | TGTGCCAGCAGCCGGAACCGGGCAGGGGAGGAAAAACTGTTTTTT | CASSRNRAGEEKLFF
TRBJ2-5 | TRBD1 | few | TRBV11-2 | TGTGCCAGCAGCCACACCCAAGGACAGGTCGGTGAAGAGACCCAGTACTTC | CASSHTQGQVGEETQYF
TRBJ2-1 | - | - | TRBV30 | TGTGCCTTCGGACAGAGGGTAGGCTATGAGCAGTTCTTC | CAFGQRVGYEQFF
TRBJ2-7 | TRBD2 | - | TRBV20-1 | TGCAGTGCTAGAGAGGCTAGCGGGAGTGTGTACGAGCAGTACTTC | CSAREASGSVYEQYF
TRBJ2-7 | - | - | TRBV7-7 | TGTGCCAGCAGCCCAGGAAGATCCTACGAGCAGTACTTC | CASSPGRSYEQYF
TRBJ2-3 | TRBD2 | few | TRBV6-1 | TGTGCCAGCAGCCTCCCTGGCGGGAGTTCGGGTACGCAGTATTTT | CASSLPGGSSGTQYF
TRBJ2-7 | TRBD1 | few | TRBV29-1 | TGCAGCGTCCTTTCGACAGGGGGAGCCTACGAGCAGTACTTC | CSVLSTGGAYEQYF
TRBJ2-5 | - | many | TRBV5-6 | TGTGCCAGCAGTTTAGGGGATCCAGAGACCCAGTACTTC | CASSLGDPETQYF
TRBJ2-3 | - | - | TRBV5-4 | TGTGCCAGCAGCATTGTAGCGGCAAACACAGATACGCAGTATTTT | CASSIVAANTDTQYF
TRBJ2-1 | - | - | TRBV29-1 | TGCAGCGTCGCAGGGAGTCCCTACAATGAGCAGTTCTTC | CSVAGSPYNEQFF
TRBJ2-7 | - | - | TRBV9 | TGTGCCAGCAGCGCCCGAGGGGGCGAGCGGGCCGAGCAGTACTTC | CASSARGGERAEQYF
TRBJ1-2 | - | - | TRBV6-1 | TGTGCCAGCAGCCCTAACAGGGAGCACTATGGCTACACCTTC | CASSPNREHYGYTF
TRBJ2-3 | TRBD1 | - | TRBV7-6 | TGTGCCAGCGCATCCGGGACAGGGGGCTCAGATACGCAGTATTTT | CASASGTGGSDTQYF
TRBJ2-7 | TRBD2 | few | TRBV7-2 | TGTGCCAGCAGCTTAGGGGGGGGTAGCGAGCAGTACTTC | CASSLGGGSEQYF
TRBJ2-7 | - | - | TRBV6-6 | TGTGCCAGCGGGGGGTTGACCTACGAGCAGTACTTC | CASGGLTYEQYF
TRBJ2-7 | TRBD2 | - | TRBV20-1 | TGCAGTGCCCGACGACTAGCGGGCGTTCACGAGCAGTACTTC | CSARRLAGVHEQYF
TRBJ2-1 | - | few | TRBV20-1 | TGCAGTGCGGTAGGGACTGGAGACAATGAGCAGTTCTTC | CSAVGTGDNEQFF
TRBJ2-1 | - | - | TRBV6-5 | TGTGCCAGCAGAGGCGTTACAAGCTCCTACAATGAGCAGTTCTTC | CASRGVTSSYNEQFF
TRBJ2-7 | TRBD1 | many | TRBV15 | TGTGCCACCAGCAAGTTCGACAGGGGGTACGAGCAGTACTTC | CATSKFDRGYEQYF
TRBJ2-1 | - | - | TRBV7-7 | TGTGCCAGCAGCTTTGGGGAATACAATGAGCAGTTCTTC | CASSFGEYNEQFF
TRBJ2-3 | TRBD2 | - | TRBV15 | TGTGCCACCAGCAGGACTAGCGGGCACACAGATACGCAGTATTTT | CATSRTSGHTDTQYF
TRBJ2-5 | - | many | TRBV20-1 | TGCAGTGCTAGAGATTTTTCGGGGGACCTTACAGGAGTCCAAGAGACCCAGTACTTC | CSARDFSGDLTGVQETQYF
TRBJ2-3 | TRBD2 | few | TRBV10-2 | TGCGCCAGCAGCGACTGGCTTAGCGGGACCACAGATACGCAGTATTTT | CASSDWLSGTTDTQYF
TRBJ2-1 | - | many | TRBV4-3 | TGCGCCAGCAGCCGAGACAGTACAGTGGGCAATGAGCAGTTCTTC | CASSRDSTVGNEQFF
TRBJ2-7 | TRBD2 | few | TRBV27 | TGTGCCAGCAGTTGGGGAGGGGCGTACGAGCAGTACTTC | CASSWGGAYEQYF
TRBJ2-3 | - | few | TRBV7-2 | TGTGCCAGCAGCAACGCTATCACAGATACGCAGTATTTT | CASSNAITDTQYF
TRBJ2-1 | TRBD2 | few | TRBV9 | TGTGCCAGCAGCGGCCCTCGGGCTAGCGGGAGGGGCTACAATGAGCAGTTCTTC | CASSGPRASGRGYNEQFF
TRBJ2-1 | - | few | TRBV25-1 | TGTGCCAGCAGTGCTGCGGCTATACGCGGGGAGCAGTTCTTC | CASSAAAIRGEQFF
TRBJ2-5 | TRBD2 | few | TRBV6-2/TRBV6-3 | TGTGCCAGCAGTTACGATCCCGGGACTAGGGGTGAGACCCAGTACTTC | CASSYDPGTRGETQYF
TRBJ2-1 | - | - | TRBV2 | TGTGCCAGGGGCCCCTCGTCCCAGTTCTTC | CARGPSSQFF
TRBJ2-1 | TRBD2 | - | TRBV15 | TGTGCCACCAGCAGGGCACTAGCGGGAGTCTATGAGCAGTTCTTC | CATSRALAGVYEQFF
TRBJ2-1 | TRBD2 | few | TRBV7-9 | TGTGCCAGCAGCCCTGCTAGCGGGAGGGCCTACAATGAGCAGTTCTTC | CASSPASGRAYNEQFF
TRBJ2-1 | - | few | TRBV2 | TGTGCCAGCATCCAGACCCATGAGCAGTTCTTC | CASIQTHEQFF
TRBJ1-2 | TRBD1 | - | TRBV5-6 | TGTGCTAGTGATTCGGGGACAGACTATGGCTACACCTTC | CASDSGTDYGYTF
TRBJ2-1 | - | few | TRBV3-1 | TGTGCCAGCAGCCACGCCAATGAGCAGTTCTTC | CASSHANEQFF
TRBJ2-1 | TRBD2 | - | TRBV7-3 | TGTGCCAGCAGCTTAACCGGGACTAGGAACAATGAGCAGTTCTTC | CASSLTGTRNNEQFF
TRBJ2-1 | - | - | TRBV7-9 | TGTGCCAGCAGCTTAGTGGGTGGGGATGAGCAGTTCTTC | CASSLVGGDEQFF
TRBJ2-1 | TRBD2 | few | TRBV29-1 | TGCAGCGTTGAGGGCGGGAGTACGAATGAGCAGTTCTTC | CSVEGGSTNEQFF
TRBJ1-1 | TRBD1 | few | TRBV20-1 | TGCAGTGCCCTACTCATAACAGGGGACGGGAACACTGAAGCTTTCTTT | CSALLITGDGNTEAFF
TRBJ2-7 | TRBD2 | few | TRBV18 | TGTGCCAGCTCACCAAGCGGGGACGAGCAGTACTTC | CASSPSGDEQYF
TRBJ1-1 | - | many | TRBV25-1 | TGTGCCAGCCGGGTGGTCACTGAAGCTTTCTTT | CASRVVTEAFF
TRBJ2-3 | TRBD2 | few | TRBV27 | TGTGCCAGCAGTTTATACGGGACTAGCGGGGGCGTTGATACGCAGTATTTT | CASSLYGTSGGVDTQYF
TRBJ2-3 | - | - | TRBV4-1 | TGCGCCAGCAGCCAAGACCCACAAGAACCGCTTGTCCCACTCAAACGCACAGATACGCAGTATTTT | CASSQDPQEPLVPLKRTDTQYF
TRBJ1-1 | - | - | TRBV5-4 | TGTGCCAGCAGCGACAGGTATGAAGCTTTCTTT | CASSDRYEAFF
TRBJ2-1 | - | - | TRBV20-1 | TGCAGTGCTAGAGACCCCGGGGGACCCCAAATGGGGTTCTTC | CSARDPGGPQMGFF
TRBJ2-7 | - | few | TRBV20-1 | TGCAGTGCTAGAGATCAATACAGGGCCAACGAGCAGTACTTC | CSARDQYRANEQYF
TRBJ2-7 | - | - | TRBV6-2/TRBV6-3 | TGTGCCATCTCCGGGGTAGTGGTCCACGAGCAGTACTTC | CAISGVVVHEQYF
TRBJ2-1 | TRBD2 | few | TRBV20-1 | TGCAGTGCTAGTAATAGCGGGAGGGCCAGTGAGCAGTTCTTC | CSASNSGRASEQFF
TRBJ2-3 | - | - | TRBV4-3 | TGCGCCAGCAGCCAAGAAGGCAGAGATACGCAGTATTTT | CASSQEGRDTQYF
TRBJ2-1 | - | - | TRBV7-3 | TGTGCCAGCAGTTTGGGGCACAGCTCCTACAATGAGCAGTTCTTC | CASSLGHSSYNEQFF